This TCR beta chain was recovered during a study of identical twins (dated by TCRdb to the mid-2010s). A note on the overall study: The study deep-sequenced TCR alpha and beta repertoires from monozygotic twins, unrelated adults of various ages and cord blood to test whether fetal clonotypes persist. Replicate twin experiments were performed at different times using different library preparation protocols to rule out contamination. Overall study results and their limits: Compared with coincidental sharing between unrelated individuals, an excess of low generation-probability sequences was observed among out-of-frame TCR alpha sequences shared between twins. Invariant T cells such as MAIT and iNKT could partly confound zero-insertion analyses, though diverse VJ usage argued against this for most clonotypes. Conclusions relied on cross-sectional statistical analysis, since the same donors could not be followed over many years. Fewer insertions were carried by abundant cord blood beta clonotypes, a similar but weaker trend appeared in young adult naive repertoires, and no such trend appeared in memory repertoires. The excess sharing between twins in beta out-of-frame sequences was weaker because fewer shared sequences reduced the signal-to-noise ratio. In monozygotic twins, out-of-frame TCR alpha sharing was systematically underestimated by recombination models, although the models agreed with sharing between unrelated individuals.

The method behind the library was 5' RACE. Sequencer: Illumina HiSeq 2000. Template switching added a universal primer binding site, and the final cDNA carried a unique molecular identifier that allowed TCR cDNA molecules to be counted accurately. Specific primers in the conserved constant-segment region were used to synthesize first-strand cDNA for the TCR alpha and beta chains. To control for contamination, every cDNA library was double barcoded, receiving both a SMART-Mk sample barcode and Illumina barcodes. TruSeq adapter sequences, together with Illumina sample barcodes, were added in two successive PCR steps. The Illumina HiSeq platform was used with custom primers to sequence TCR alpha and beta cDNA libraries. The paper's processing steps were these. Unique molecular identifiers were extracted from raw reads with MiGEC, and CDR3 positions were determined with MiXCR. For each individual, recombination models were inferred using an EM algorithm with the repgenHMM and IGoR tools. Shared clonotypes were analyzed with the tcR package in R, and sharing was normalized by the product of cloneset sizes. To study raw recombination without the effects of thymic and clonal selection, out-of-frame nonproductive sequences were analyzed. TCRdb trimmed public reads at Q25 via fastp, called clones via MiXCR and kept in-frame beta chains. Identical CDR3 protein sequences are pooled into one entry, listed with their most common genes and DNA. The V and J calls shown here were made by TCRdb, not taken from the authors' results. The sample table contains 200,000 to 250,000 distinct CDR3 sequences; only one count was recorded for roughly an eighth of them. Together, the top ten hold about 4% of the sample.

About this clonotype itself: Its antigen target is currently unknown. Per-base quality was not reported, and no clone a single base away is much larger than it.

Every donor in the study was a healthy Caucasian. Three pairs of female monozygotic twins, all aged about 18 to 30 years, were included in the twin cohort. Miltenyi CD45RO+ enrichment and human naive T-cell isolation kits were used to isolate memory (CD45RO+) and naive T cells from PBMC. The same sample was also used in a study of yellow fever vaccine responses in identical twins. The second paper states: According to the authors, the vaccine-induced T cell response in identical twins seemed to be partly convergent and partly specific to each individual. The study precisely tracked vaccine-responding T cell clones in identical twins.

The clonotype originates from a woman aged 18-29 years in good health. Source material: memory (CD45RO+) T cells sorted from blood. This specimen's cell subset or site label, interpreted: CD45RO+ enriched T cells.

The nucleotides are TGCGCCAGCAGCTTCCTCGACAGGGGGCGAGGAGGCTACACCTTC. Translated, this is CASSFLDRGRGGYTF. This chain joins TRBV5-1 to TRBJ1-2; 10 of the junction bases match TRBD1. The CDR3 sequence holds 15 residues, the cysteine and phenylalanine included. Kept here is only the CDR3 DNA, which spans 45 bases and is read in frame from base 1. As encoded in the germline V gene, CDR1 is SGHRS while CDR2 is YFSETQ. Trimming takes 2 bases off V and 8 bases off J; junction bases not matched to a gene: 9.